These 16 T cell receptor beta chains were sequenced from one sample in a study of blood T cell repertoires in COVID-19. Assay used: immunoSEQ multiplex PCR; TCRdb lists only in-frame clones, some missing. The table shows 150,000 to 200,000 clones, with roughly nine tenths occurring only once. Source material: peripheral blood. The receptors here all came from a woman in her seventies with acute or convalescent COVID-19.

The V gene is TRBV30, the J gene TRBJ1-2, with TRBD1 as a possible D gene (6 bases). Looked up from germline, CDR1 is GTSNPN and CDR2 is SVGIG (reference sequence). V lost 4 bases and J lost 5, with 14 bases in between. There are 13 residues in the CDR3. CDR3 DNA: TGTGCCTGGACAGGGGTTCTTTGGTATGGCTACACCTTC. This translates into CAWTGVLWYGYTF.

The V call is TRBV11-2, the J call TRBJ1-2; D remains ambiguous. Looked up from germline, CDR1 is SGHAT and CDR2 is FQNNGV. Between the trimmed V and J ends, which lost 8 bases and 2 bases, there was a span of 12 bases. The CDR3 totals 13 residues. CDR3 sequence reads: CASASTGNYGYTF. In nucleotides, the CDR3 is TGTGCCAGCGCCTCCACCGGGAACTATGGCTACACCTTC.

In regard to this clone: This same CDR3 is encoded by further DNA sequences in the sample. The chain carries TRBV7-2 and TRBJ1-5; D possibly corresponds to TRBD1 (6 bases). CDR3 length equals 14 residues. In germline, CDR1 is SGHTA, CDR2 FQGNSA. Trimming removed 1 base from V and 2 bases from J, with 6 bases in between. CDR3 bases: TGTGCCAGCAGCTTAGACAGGGGCAATCAGCCCCAGCATTTT. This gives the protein CASSLDRGNQPQHF.

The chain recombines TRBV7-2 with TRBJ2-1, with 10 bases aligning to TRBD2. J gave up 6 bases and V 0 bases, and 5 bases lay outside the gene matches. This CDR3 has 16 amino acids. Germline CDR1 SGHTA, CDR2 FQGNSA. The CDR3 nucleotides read TGTGCCAGCAGCTTAGCAGCCCTAGCGGGAGTCAATGAGCAGTTCTTC. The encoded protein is CASSLAALAGVNEQFF.

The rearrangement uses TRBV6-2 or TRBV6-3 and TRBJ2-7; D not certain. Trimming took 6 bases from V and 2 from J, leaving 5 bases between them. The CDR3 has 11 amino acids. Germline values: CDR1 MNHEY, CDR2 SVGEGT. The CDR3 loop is CASSNTYEQYF. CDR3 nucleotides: TGTGCCAGCAGCAATACCTACGAGCAGTACTTC.

The CDR3 DNA sequence: TGTGCCAGCAGTTATCTCGCGCAAGAGACCCAGTACTTC. As protein: CASSYLAQETQYF. The V gene is TRBV6-2 or TRBV6-3, the J gene TRBJ2-5; D is uncertain. Germline V gives CDR1 MNHEY, CDR2 SVGEGT. Trimming left V 3 bases short and J 2 bases short, with 7 bases between. This CDR3 comprises 13 residues.

The CDR3, as DNA: TGTGCCTGGAGTAAAGAGGACAGGGCTAATGAAAAACTGTTTTTT. Translated: CAWSKEDRANEKLFF. The rearrangement uses TRBV30 and TRBJ1-4; 8 positions match TRBD1. CDR3 length equals 15 residues. Unmatched junction bases numbered 5, after V lost 2 bases and J lost 3 bases. CDR1 GTSNPN and CDR2 SVGIG come from the germline V gene (reference sequence).

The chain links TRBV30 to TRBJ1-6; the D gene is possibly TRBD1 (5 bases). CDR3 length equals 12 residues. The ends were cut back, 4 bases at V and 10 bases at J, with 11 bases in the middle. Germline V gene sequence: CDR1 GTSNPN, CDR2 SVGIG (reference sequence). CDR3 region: CAWNRQLSPLHF. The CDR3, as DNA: TGTGCCTGGAATCGACAGTTATCACCCCTCCACTTT.

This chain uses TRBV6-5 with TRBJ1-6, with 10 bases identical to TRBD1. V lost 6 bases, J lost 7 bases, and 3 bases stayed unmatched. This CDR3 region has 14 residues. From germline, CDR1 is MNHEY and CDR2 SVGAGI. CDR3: CASRVDRGNSPLHF. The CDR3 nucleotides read TGTGCCAGCAGGGTGGACAGGGGGAATTCACCCCTCCACTTT.

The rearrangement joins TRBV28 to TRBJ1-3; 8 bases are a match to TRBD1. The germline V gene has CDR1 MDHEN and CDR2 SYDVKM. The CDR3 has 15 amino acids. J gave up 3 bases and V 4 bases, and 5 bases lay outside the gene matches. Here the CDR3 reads CASSSRGQVGNTIYF. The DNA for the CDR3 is TGTGCCAGCAGTTCAAGGGGACAGGTTGGAAACACCATATATTTT.

The CDR3 region has the DNA TGTGCCAGCAGCTTAGGGGGGGTCGTGTATTCACCCCTCCACTTT. Protein product: CASSLGGVVYSPLHF. V and J are TRBV7-9 and TRBJ1-6; tentatively, D is TRBD1 (5 bases). Germline V gene data show CDR1 as SEHNR and CDR2 as FQNEAQ (reference sequence). V lost 1 base, J lost 8 bases, and 12 bases lay in between. There are 15 residues in the CDR3.

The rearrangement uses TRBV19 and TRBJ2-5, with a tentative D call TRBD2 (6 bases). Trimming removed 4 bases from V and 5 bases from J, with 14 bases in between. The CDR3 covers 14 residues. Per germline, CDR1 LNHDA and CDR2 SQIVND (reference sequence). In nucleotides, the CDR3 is TGTGCCAGTAGTACCGGCGGGAACACGGAGACCCAGTACTTC. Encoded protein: CASSTGGNTETQYF.

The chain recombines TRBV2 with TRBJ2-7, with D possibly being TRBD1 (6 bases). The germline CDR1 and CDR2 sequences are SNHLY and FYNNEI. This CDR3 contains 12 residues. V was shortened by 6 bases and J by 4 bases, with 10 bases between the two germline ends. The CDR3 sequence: CASSRQAYEQYF. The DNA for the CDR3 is TGTGCCAGCAGCCGACAGGCATACGAGCAGTACTTC. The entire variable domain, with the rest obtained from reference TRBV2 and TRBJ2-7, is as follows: EPEVTQTPSHQVTQMGQEVILRCVPISNHLYFYWYRQILGQKVEFLVSFYNNEISEKSEIFDDQFSVERPDGSNFTLKIRSTKLEDSAMYFCASSRQAYEQYFGPGTRLTVT.

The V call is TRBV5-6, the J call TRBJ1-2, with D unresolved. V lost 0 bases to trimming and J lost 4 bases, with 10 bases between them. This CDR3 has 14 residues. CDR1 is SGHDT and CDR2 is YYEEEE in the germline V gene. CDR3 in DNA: TGTGCCAGCAGCTTGGGTTCGGGGATCTATGGCTACACCTTC. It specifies CASSLGSGIYGYTF.

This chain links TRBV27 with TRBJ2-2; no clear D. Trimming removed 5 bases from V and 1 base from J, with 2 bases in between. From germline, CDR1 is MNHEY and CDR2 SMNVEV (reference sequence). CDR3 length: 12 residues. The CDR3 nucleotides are TGTGCCAGCAGTCAGAACACCGGGGAGCTGTTTTTT. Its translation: CASSQNTGELFF.

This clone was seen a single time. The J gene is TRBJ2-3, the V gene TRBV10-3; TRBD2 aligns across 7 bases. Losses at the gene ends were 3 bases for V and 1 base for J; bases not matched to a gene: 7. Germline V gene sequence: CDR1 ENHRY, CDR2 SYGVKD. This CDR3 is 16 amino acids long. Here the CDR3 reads CAISEDPSGGTDTQYF. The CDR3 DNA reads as TGTGCCATCAGTGAAGACCCTAGCGGAGGCACAGATACGCAGTATTTT.